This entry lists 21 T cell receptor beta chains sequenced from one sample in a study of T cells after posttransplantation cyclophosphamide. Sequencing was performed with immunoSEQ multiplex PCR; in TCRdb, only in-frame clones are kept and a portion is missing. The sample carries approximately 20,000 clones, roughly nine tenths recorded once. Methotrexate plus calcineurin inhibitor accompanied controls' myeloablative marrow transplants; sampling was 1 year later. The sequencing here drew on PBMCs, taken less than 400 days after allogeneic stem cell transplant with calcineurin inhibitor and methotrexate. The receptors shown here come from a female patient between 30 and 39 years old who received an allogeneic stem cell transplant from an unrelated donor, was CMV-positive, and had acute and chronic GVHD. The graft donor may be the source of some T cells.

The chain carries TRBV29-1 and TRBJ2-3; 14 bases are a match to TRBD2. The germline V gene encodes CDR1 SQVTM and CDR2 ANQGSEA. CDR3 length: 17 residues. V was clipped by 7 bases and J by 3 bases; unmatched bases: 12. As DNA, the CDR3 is TGCAGCGCTGGGGGGGTCGGGACTAGCGGGAGAACAGATACGCAGTATTTT. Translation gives CSAGGVGTSGRTDTQYF.

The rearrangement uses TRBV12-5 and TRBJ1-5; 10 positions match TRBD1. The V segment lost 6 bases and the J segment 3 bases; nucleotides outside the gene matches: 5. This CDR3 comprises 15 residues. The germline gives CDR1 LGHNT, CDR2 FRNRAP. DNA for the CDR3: TGTGCTAGTGGCCCTGGACAGGGGGACAATCAGCCCCAGCATTTT. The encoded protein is CASGPGQGDNQPQHF.

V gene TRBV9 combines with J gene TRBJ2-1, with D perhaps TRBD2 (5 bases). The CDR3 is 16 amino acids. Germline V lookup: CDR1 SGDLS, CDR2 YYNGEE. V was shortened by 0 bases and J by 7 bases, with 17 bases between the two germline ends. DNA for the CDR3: TGTGCCAGCAGCGTAGGAAATCTAGTATCGGGGAATGAGCAGTTCTTC. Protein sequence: CASSVGNLVSGNEQFF.

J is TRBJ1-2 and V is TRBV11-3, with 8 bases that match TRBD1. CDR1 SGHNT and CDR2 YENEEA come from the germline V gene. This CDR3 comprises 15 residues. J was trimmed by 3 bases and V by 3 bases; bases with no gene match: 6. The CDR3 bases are TGTGCCAGCAGCTTGGACAGGGAGGCGTACTATGGCTACACCTTC. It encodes CASSLDREAYYGYTF.

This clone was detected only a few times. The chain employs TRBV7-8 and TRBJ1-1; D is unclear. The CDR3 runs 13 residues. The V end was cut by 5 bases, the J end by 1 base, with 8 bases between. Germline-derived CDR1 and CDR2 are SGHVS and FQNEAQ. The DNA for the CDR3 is TGTGCCAGCAGCACAACAGCGAACACTGAAGCTTTCTTT. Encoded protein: CASSTTANTEAFF. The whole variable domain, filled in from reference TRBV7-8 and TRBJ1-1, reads GAGVSQSPRYKVAKRGQDVALRCDPISGHVSLFWYQQALGQGPEFLTYFQNEAQLDKSGLPSDRFFAERPEGSVSTLKIQRTQQEDSAVYLCASSTTANTEAFFGQGTRLTVV.

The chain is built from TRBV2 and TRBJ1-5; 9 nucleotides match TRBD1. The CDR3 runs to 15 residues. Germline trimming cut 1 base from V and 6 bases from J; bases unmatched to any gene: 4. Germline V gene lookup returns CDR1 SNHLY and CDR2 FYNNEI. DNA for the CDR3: TGTGCCAGCAGTGAAGAACAGGGGGCTGTTCAGCCCCAGCATTTT. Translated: CASSEEQGAVQPQHF.

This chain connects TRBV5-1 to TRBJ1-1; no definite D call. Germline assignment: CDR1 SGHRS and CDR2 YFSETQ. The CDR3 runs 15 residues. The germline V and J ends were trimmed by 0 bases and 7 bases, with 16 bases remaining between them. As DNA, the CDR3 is TGCGCCAGCAGCTTGGAGGACCCGCAGAGGGATGAAGCTTTCTTT. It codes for CASSLEDPQRDEAFF.

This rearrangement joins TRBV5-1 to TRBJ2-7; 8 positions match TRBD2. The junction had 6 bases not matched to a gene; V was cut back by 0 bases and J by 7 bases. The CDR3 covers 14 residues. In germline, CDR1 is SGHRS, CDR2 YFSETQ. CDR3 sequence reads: CASSLAGGAWEQYV. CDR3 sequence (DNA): TGCGCCAGCAGCTTGGCGGGGGGGGCGTGGGAGCAGTACGTC.

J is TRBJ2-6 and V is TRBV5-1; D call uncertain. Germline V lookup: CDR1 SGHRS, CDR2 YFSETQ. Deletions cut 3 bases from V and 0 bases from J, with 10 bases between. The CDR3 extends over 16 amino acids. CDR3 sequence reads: CASSSPGDSGANVLTF. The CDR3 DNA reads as TGCGCCAGCAGCTCGCCCGGTGACTCTGGGGCCAACGTCCTGACTTTC.

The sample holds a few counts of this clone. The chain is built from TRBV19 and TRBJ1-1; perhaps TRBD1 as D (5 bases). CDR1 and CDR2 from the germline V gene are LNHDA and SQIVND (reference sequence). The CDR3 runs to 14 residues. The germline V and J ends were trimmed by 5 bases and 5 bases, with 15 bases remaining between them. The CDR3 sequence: CASSVGGRVTEAFF. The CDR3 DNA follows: TGTGCCAGTAGTGTCGGGGGACGGGTTACTGAAGCTTTCTTT.

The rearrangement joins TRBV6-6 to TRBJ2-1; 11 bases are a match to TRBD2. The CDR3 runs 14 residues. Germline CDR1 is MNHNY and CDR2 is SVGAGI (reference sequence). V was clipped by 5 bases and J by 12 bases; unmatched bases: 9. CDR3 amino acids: CASSPTSGSGRQFF. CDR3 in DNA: TGTGCCAGCAGTCCAACTAGCGGGAGCGGTCGGCAGTTCTTC.

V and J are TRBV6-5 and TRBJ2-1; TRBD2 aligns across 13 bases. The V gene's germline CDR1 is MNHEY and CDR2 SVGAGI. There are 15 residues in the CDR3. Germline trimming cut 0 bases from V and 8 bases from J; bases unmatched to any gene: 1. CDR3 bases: TGTGCCAGCAGTTACTCACTAGCGGGAGGGTATGAGCAGTTCTTC. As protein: CASSYSLAGGYEQFF.

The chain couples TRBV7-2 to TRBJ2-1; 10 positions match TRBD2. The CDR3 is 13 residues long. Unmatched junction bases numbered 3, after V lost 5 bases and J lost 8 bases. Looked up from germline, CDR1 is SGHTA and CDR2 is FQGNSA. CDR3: CASSPSGSHEQFF. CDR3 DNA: TGTGCCAGCAGCCCTAGCGGGAGTCATGAGCAGTTCTTC. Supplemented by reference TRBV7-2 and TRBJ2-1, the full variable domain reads GAGVSQSPSNKVTEKGKDVELRCDPISGHTALYWYRQSLGQGLEFLIYFQGNSAPDKSGLPSDRFSAERTGGSVSTLTIQRTQQEDSAVYLCASSPSGSHEQFFGPGTRLTVL.

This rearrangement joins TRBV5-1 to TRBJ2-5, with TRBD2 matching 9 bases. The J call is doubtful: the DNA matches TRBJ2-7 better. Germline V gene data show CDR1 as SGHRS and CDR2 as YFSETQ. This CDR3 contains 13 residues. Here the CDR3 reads CASSVAGVYEQYF. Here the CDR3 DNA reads TGCGCCAGCAGCGTAGCGGGAGTCTACGAGCAGTACTTC.

In DNA form, the CDR3 reads TGTGCCAGTGAGGGAGTGGTTGACTACACCTTC. The encoded protein is CASEGVVDYTF. The rearrangement joins TRBV2 to TRBJ1-2, with no clear D. V shed 9 bases and J shed 10 bases, with 15 bases lying between them. The CDR3 totals 11 residues. Germline V gives CDR1 SNHLY, CDR2 FYNNEI.

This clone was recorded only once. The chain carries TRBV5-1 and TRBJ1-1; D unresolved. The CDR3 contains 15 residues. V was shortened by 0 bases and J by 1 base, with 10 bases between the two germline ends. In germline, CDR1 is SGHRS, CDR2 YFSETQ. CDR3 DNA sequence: TGCGCCAGCAGCTTGGCCGTACGGGGGAACACTGAAGCTTTCTTT. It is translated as CASSLAVRGNTEAFF. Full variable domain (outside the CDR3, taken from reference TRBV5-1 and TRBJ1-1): KAGVTQTPRYLIKTRGQQVTLSCSPISGHRSVSWYQQTPGQGLQFLFEYFSETQRNKGNFPGRFSGRQFSNSRSEMNVSTLELGDSALYLCASSLAVRGNTEAFFGQGTRLTVV.

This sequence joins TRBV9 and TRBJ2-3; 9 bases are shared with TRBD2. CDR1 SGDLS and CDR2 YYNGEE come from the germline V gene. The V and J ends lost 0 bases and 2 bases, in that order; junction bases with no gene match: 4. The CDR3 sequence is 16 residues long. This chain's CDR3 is CASSVDAGGYTDTQYF. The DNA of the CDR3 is TGTGCCAGCAGCGTAGACGCGGGGGGGTACACAGATACGCAGTATTTT.

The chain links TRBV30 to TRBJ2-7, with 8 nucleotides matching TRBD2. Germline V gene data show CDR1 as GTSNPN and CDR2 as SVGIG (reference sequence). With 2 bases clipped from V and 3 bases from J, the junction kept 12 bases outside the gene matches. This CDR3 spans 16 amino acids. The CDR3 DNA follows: TGTGCCTGGAGTTCCAACGGGGGGGTTACGGGCTACGAGCAGTACTTC. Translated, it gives CAWSSNGGVTGYEQYF.

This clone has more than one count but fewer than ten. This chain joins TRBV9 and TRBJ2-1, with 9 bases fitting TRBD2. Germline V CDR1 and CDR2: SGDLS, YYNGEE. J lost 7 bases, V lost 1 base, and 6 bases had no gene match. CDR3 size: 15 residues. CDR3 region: CASSVFSGSSNEQFF. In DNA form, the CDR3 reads TGTGCCAGCAGCGTATTTAGCGGGAGCTCGAATGAGCAGTTCTTC.

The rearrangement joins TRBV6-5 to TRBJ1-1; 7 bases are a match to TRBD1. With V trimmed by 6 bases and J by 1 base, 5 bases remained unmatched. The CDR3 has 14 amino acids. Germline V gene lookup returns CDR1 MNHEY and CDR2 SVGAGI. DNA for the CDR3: TGTGCCAGCAGAAGTCAGGGGGGGAACACTGAAGCTTTCTTT. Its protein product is CASRSQGGNTEAFF.

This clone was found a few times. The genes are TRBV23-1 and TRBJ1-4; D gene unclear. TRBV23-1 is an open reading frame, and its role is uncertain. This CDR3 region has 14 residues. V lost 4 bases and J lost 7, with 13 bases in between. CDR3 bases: TGCGCCAGCAGTCGGTGCAGGTTCCGTGAAAAACTGTTTTTT. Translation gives CASSRCRFREKLFF.